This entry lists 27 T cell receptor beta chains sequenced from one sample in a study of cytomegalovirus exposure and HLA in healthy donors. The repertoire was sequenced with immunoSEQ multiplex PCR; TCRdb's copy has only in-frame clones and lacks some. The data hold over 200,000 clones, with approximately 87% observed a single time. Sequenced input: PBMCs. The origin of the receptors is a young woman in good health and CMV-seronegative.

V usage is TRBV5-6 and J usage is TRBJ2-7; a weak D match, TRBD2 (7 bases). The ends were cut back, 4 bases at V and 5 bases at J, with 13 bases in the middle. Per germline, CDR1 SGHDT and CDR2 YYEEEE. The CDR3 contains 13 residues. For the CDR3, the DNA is TGTGCCAGCAGCGAGGGGGGGTCCCACGAGCAGTACTTC. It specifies CASSEGGSHEQYF. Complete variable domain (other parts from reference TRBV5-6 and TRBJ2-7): DAGVTQSPTHLIKTRGQQVTLRCSPKSGHDTVSWYQQALGQGPQFIFQYYEEEERQRGNFPDRFSGHQFPNYSSELNVNALLLGDSALYLCASSEGGSHEQYFGPGTRLTVT.

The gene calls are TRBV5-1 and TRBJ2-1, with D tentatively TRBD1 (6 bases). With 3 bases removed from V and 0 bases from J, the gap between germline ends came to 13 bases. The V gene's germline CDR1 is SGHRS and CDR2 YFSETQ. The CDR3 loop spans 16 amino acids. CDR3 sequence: CASSSQGQSSYNEQFF. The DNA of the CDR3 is TGCGCCAGCAGCTCACAGGGTCAGAGCTCCTACAATGAGCAGTTCTTC.

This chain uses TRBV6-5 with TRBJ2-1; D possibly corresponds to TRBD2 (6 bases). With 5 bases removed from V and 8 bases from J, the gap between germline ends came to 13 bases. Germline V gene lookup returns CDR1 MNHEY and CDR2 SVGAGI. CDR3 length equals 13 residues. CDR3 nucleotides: TGTGCCAGCAGTCGGGGGACTTGGGATGAGCAGTTCTTC. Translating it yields CASSRGTWDEQFF.

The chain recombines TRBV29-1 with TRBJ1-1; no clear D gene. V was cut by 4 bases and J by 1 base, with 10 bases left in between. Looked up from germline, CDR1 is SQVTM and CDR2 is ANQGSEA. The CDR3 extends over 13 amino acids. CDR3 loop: CSVVKGGNTEAFF. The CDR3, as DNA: TGCAGCGTTGTTAAGGGTGGGAACACTGAAGCTTTCTTT.

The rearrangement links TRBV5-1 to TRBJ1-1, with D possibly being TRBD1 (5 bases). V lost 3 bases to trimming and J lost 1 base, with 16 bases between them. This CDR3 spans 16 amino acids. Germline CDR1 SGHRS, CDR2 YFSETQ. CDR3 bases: TGCGCCAGCAGCTGGAGGACGGACGGGGCGAACACTGAAGCTTTCTTT. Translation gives CASSWRTDGANTEAFF.

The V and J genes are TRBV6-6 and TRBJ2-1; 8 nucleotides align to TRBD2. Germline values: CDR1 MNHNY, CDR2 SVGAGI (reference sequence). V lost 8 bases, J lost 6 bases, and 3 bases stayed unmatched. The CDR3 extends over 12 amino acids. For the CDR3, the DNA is TGTGCCAGCGGGGCGGGAGGCAATGAGCAGTTCTTC. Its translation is CASGAGGNEQFF.

Here the CDR3 DNA reads TGCGCCAGCAGTGAGTCAACCGGGGCCGAGCAGTACTTC. Residues: CASSESTGAEQYF. The chain uses TRBV10-1 and TRBJ2-7, with D perhaps being TRBD1 or TRBD2 (5 bases each). The V and J ends lost 0 bases and 6 bases respectively, with 9 bases between them. From germline, CDR1 is WNHNN and CDR2 SYGVQD (reference sequence). This CDR3 region has 13 residues.

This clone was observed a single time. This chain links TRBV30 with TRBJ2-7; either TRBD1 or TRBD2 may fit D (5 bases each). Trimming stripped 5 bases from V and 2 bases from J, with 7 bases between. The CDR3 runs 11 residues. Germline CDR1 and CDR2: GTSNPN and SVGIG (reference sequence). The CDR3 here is CAWRGAYEQYF. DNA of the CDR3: TGTGCCTGGCGAGGGGCCTACGAGCAGTACTTC.

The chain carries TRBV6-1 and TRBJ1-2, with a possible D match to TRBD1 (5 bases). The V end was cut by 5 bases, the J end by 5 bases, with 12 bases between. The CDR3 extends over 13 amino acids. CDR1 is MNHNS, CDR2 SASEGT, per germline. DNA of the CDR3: TGTGCCAGCAGTCTTATCGGGGGTTATGGCTACACCTTC. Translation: CASSLIGGYGYTF.

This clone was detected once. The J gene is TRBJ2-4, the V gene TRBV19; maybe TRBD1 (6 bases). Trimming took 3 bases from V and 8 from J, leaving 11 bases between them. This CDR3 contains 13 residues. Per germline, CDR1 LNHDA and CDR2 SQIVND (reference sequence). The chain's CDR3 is CASSIQGTDIQYF. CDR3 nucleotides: TGTGCCAGTAGTATTCAGGGGACGGACATTCAGTACTTC.

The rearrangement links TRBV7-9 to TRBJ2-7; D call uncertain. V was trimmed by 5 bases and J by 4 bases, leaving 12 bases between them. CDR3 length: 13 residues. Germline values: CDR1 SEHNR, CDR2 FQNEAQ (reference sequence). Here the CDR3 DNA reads TGTGCCAGCAGCCCCTCCCGAGGTTACGAGCAGTACTTC. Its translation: CASSPSRGYEQYF.

The CDR3 spells CASSRGQSNEKLFF. In DNA form, the CDR3 reads TGTGCCAGCAGCCGGGGACAGTCCAATGAAAAACTGTTTTTT. This chain joins TRBV5-5 and TRBJ1-4; 7 nucleotides match TRBD1. After removal of 4 bases from V and 5 bases from J, the junction contained 5 bases not matched to a gene. Germline CDR1 reads SGHKS; CDR2 reads YYEKEE (reference sequence). The CDR3 length is 14 residues.

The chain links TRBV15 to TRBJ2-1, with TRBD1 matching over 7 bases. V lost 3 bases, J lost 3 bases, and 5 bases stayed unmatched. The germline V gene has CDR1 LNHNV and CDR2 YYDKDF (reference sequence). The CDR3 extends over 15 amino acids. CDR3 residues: CATSSSDRDYNEQFF. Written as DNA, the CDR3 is TGTGCCACCAGCAGCTCCGACAGGGACTACAATGAGCAGTTCTTC. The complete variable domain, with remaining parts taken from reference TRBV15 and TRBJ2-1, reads DAMVIQNPRYQVTQFGKPVTLSCSQTLNHNVMYWYQQKSSQAPKLLFHYYDKDFNNEADTPDNFQSRRPNTSFCFLDIRSPGLGDTAMYLCATSSSDRDYNEQFFGPGTRLTVL.

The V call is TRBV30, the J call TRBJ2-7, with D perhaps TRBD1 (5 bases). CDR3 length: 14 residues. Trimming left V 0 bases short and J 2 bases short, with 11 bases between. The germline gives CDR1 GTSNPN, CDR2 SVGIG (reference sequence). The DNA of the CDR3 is TGTGCCTGGAGTGTACAGGTGGAGACCTACGAGCAGTACTTC. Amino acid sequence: CAWSVQVETYEQYF.

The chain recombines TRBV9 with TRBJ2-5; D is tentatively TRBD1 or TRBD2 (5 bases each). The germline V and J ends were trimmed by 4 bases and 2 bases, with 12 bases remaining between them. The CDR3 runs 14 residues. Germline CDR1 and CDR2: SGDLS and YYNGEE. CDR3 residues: CASSMGRAQETQYF. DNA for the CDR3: TGTGCCAGCAGCATGGGACGGGCACAAGAGACCCAGTACTTC.

The CDR3 DNA sequence: TGTGCCAGCAGGCCCCCTTGGAACACCGGGGAGCTGTTTTTT. Translation: CASRPPWNTGELFF. The chain has TRBV27 and TRBJ2-2; D is undetermined. V was clipped by 6 bases and J by 1 base, with 9 bases between them. CDR1 is MNHEY, CDR2 SMNVEV, per germline (reference sequence). CDR3 length: 14 amino acids.

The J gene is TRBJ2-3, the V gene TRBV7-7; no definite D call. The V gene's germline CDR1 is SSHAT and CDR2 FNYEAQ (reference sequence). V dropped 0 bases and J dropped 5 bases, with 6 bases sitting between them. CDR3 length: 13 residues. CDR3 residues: CASSLAFGDTQYF. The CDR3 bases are TGTGCCAGCAGCTTAGCCTTTGGAGATACGCAGTATTTT.

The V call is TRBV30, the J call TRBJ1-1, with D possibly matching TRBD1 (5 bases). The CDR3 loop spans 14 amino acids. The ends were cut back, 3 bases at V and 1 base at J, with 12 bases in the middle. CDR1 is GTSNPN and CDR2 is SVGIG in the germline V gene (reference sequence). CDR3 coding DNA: TGTGCCTGGAGAAACTATGGGGGGAACACTGAAGCTTTCTTT. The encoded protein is CAWRNYGGNTEAFF.

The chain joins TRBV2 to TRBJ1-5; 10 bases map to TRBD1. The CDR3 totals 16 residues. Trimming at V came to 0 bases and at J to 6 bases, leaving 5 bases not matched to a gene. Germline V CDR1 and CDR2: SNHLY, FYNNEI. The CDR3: CASSEALGTGVQPQHF. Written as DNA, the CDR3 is TGTGCCAGCAGTGAAGCGCTTGGGACAGGGGTTCAGCCCCAGCATTTT.

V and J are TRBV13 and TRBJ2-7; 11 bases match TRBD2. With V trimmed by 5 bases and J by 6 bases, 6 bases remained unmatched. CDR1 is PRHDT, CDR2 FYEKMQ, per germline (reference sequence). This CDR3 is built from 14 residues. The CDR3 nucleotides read TGTGCCAGCAGCCATAGCGGGGGGGCCGTCGAGCAGTACTTC. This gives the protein CASSHSGGAVEQYF.

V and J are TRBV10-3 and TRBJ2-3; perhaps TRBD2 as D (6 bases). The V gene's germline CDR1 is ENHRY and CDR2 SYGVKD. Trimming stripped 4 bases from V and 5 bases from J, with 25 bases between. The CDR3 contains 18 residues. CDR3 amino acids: CAISGALGSGGGGDTQYF. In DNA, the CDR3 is TGTGCCATCAGTGGGGCTCTAGGGAGCGGTGGGGGAGGAGATACGCAGTATTTT.

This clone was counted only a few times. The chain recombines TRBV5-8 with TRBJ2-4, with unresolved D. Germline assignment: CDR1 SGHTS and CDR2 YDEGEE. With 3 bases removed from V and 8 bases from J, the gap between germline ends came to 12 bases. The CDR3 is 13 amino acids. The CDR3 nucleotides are TGTGCCAGCAGCTCGGGCCCTGGGGACATTCAGTACTTC. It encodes CASSSGPGDIQYF.

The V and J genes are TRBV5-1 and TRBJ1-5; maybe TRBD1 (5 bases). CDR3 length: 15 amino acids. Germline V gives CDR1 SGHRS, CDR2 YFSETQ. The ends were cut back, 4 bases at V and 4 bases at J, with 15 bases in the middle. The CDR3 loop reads CASSPGLSANQPQHF. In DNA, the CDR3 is TGCGCCAGCAGCCCGGGACTCTCGGCGAATCAGCCCCAGCATTTT. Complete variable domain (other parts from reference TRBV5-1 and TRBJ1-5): KAGVTQTPRYLIKTRGQQVTLSCSPISGHRSVSWYQQTPGQGLQFLFEYFSETQRNKGNFPGRFSGRQFSNSRSEMNVSTLELGDSALYLCASSPGLSANQPQHFGDGTRLSIL.

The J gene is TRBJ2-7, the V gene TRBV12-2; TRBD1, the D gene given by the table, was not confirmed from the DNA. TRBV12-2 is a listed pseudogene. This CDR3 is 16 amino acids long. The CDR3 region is CASRFRGQGDGYEQYF. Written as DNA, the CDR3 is TGTGCAAGTCGCTTCCGGGGGCAGGGGGATGGGTACGAGCAGTACTTC.

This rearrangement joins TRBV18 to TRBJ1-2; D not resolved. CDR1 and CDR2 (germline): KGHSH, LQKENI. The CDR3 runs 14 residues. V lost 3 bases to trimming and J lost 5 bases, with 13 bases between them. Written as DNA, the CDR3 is TGTGCCAGCTCACCTGGCGCCACCCGTTATGGCTACACCTTC. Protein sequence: CASSPGATRYGYTF.

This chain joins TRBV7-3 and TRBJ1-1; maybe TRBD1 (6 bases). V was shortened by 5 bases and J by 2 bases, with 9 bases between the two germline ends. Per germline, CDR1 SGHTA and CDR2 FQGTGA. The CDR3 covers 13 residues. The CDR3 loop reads CASSRDINTEAFF. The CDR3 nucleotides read TGTGCCAGCAGCAGGGACATCAACACTGAAGCTTTCTTT.

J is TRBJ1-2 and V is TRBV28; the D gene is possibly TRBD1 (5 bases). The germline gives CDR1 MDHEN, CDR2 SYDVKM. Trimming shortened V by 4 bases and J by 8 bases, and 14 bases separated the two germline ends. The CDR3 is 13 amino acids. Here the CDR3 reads CASSYGPGVGYTF. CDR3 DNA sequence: TGTGCCAGCAGTTACGGCCCGGGGGTCGGCTACACCTTC.